Reported below is one T cell receptor (beta chain). Its target is unknown. The CDR3 consists of 13 residues. The V end was cut by 5 bases, the J end by 1 base, with 7 bases between. Looked up from germline, CDR1 is KGHDR and CDR2 is SFDVKD. Profiling relied on immunoSEQ multiplex PCR, and the TCRdb table lists in-frame clones only, not all of them. Of about 79,000 clones in the sample, 83% were seen once. This specimen belongs to a study of T cell responses to AZD1222 COVID-19 vaccine. Study-wide findings and caveats: Seropositivity was recorded at baseline in only 6 or 7 AZD1222 recipients. The donor group comprised mostly white British people and more females; the analysis possibly underestimated clonal diversity.

The TCR comes from an adult who received the AZD1222 COVID-19 vaccine. The specimen comprised peripheral blood, sampled 28 days after the second AZD1222 dose. This chain uses TRBV24-1 with TRBJ1-2; no clear D gene. This CDR3 reads CATSVAVNYGYTF. The CDR3 DNA reads TGTGCCACCAGTGTCGCGGTTAACTATGGCTACACCTTC.